The rows below give T cell receptor beta chains drawn from one sample of a study of PD-1 blockade in classical Hodgkin lymphoma. Sequencing used immunoSEQ multiplex PCR; TCRdb keeps in-frame clones, though not all of them. This table has approximately 65,000 clones, approximately 89% appearing once. The source material was peripheral blood mononuclear cells (PBMCs), sampled at baseline. The receptors were sampled from a human donor with classical Hodgkin lymphoma. CDR3s include the opening cysteine and the closing phenylalanine or tryptophan. A D gene is named only where the DNA matches it firmly. Not all rows give a size; the values are once, few, many and, for expanded clones, a class.

J gene	clone size	D gene	V gene	CDR3 DNA	CDR3 protein
TRBJ2-7	-	-	TRBV7-2	TGTGCCAGCAGCTTAGCCGGGGGGCCCTCCTACGAGCAGTACTTC	CASSLAGGPSYEQYF
TRBJ1-5	once	-	TRBV11-2	TGTGCCAGCAGCGGGGGGAGTAGCAATCAGCCCCAGCATTTT	CASSGGSSNQPQHF
TRBJ2-2	-	TRBD2	TRBV11-3	TGTGCCAGCAGTCCTGGCGGGGGCACCGGGGAGCTGTTTTTT	CASSPGGGTGELFF
TRBJ1-1	-	TRBD1	TRBV5-8	TGTGCCAGCAGCAGGGACAGGCCGAACACTGAAGCTTTCTTT	CASSRDRPNTEAFF
TRBJ1-6	-	-	TRBV30	TGTGCCTGGGGGGGCCGTAGCCTCCACTTT	CAWGGRSLHF
TRBJ2-1	-	-	TRBV7-9	TGTGCCAGCAGCTCCGCCTTGACGGGATACAATGAGCAGTTCTTC	CASSSALTGYNEQFF
TRBJ2-7	-	-	TRBV19	TGTGCCAGTAGTAACGGTTACGAGCAGTACTTC	CASSNGYEQYF
TRBJ1-4	-	-	TRBV11-2	TGTGCCAGCAGCCCAAAGGCGCAGGGGCACGCTAATGAAAAACTGTTTTTT	CASSPKAQGHANEKLFF
TRBJ2-5	-	-	TRBV15	TGTGCCACCACCGACCTCGACCCGGGACCCCGAGGGGAGACCCAGTACTTC	CATTDLDPGPRGETQYF
TRBJ1-2	-	TRBD1	TRBV28	TGTGCCAGCAAAAGACAGGGCGGCGGCTACACCTTC	CASKRQGGGYTF
TRBJ1-6	-	-	TRBV5-6	TGTGCCAGCAGCCGCGACAGGTATAATTCACCCCTCCACTTT	CASSRDRYNSPLHF
TRBJ2-7	-	-	TRBV11-3	TGTGCCAGCAGCTCTGGGAGCTCCTACGAGCAGTACTTC	CASSSGSSYEQYF
TRBJ1-1	-	-	TRBV7-3	TGTGCCAGCAGCTTTTCTGGCGAGGTTTTCGACGTCAAGGCTTTCTTT	CASSFSGEVFDVKAFF
TRBJ2-7	-	-	TRBV25-1	TGTGCCAGCAGTGATCGCAGGGGAAGAAACGAGCAGTACTTC	CASSDRRGRNEQYF
TRBJ1-1	few	-	TRBV30	TGTGCCTGGAGTCCCAGGACCACTGAAGCTTTCTTT	CAWSPRTTEAFF
TRBJ2-7	-	-	TRBV6-9	TGTGCCAGCGGAGGGTGGGGTACCTACGAGCAGTACTTC	CASGGWGTYEQYF
TRBJ1-2	once	-	TRBV28	TGTGCCAGCAGTTTATACTGGGCTGGAGACTATGGCTACACCTTC	CASSLYWAGDYGYTF
TRBJ1-1	-	-	TRBV10-3	TGTGCCATCAGTCAGGGATTGAACACTGAAGCTTTCTTT	CAISQGLNTEAFF
TRBJ1-2	-	-	TRBV5-6	TGTGCCAGCACCTCCGGTGGAGGGCTCCTTAACTATGGCTACACCTTC	CASTSGGGLLNYGYTF
TRBJ2-5	-	-	TRBV7-9	TGTGCCAGCAGCCCTGGGACAAAAGAGACCCAGTACTTC	CASSPGTKETQYF
TRBJ2-1	-	-	TRBV5-3	TGTGCCAGAAGCCCTTCCGGGACAGAGCAGTTCTTC	CARSPSGTEQFF
TRBJ2-3	-	-	TRBV7-6	TGTGCCAGCAGCTTTTCCCTTCTTGGCGGGGGCGATTTAGATACGCAGTATTTT	CASSFSLLGGGDLDTQYF
TRBJ2-2	few	TRBD1	TRBV11-1	TGTGCCAGCAGCTTAGACAGGGGGACCGGGGAGCTGTTTTTT	CASSLDRGTGELFF
TRBJ2-3	-	TRBD2	TRBV27	TGTGCCAGCAGTTTAACGGCTAGCGGGGGACCAGATACGCAGTATTTT	CASSLTASGGPDTQYF
TRBJ1-3	-	-	TRBV5-4	TGTGCCAGCAGCTTGGCAGGGGCGAGAACTGGAAACACCATATATTTT	CASSLAGARTGNTIYF
TRBJ1-1	-	-	TRBV28	TGTGCCAGCAGACTAATGAACACTGAAGCTTTCTTT	CASRLMNTEAFF